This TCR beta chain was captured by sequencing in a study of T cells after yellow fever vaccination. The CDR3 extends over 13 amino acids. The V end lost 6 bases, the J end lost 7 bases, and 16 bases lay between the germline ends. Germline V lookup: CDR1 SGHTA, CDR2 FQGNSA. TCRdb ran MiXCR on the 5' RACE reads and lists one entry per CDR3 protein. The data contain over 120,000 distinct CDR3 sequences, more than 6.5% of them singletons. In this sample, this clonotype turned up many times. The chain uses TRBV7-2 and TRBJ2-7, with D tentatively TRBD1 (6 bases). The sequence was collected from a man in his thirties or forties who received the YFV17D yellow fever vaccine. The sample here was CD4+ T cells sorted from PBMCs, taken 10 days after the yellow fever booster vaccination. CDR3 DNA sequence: TGTGCCAGCAGTCGCCAGGGGATCGGGGAGCAGTACTTC. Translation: CASSRQGIGEQYF.